The 13 T cell receptor beta chains below all came from one sample that was sequenced in a study of blood T cell repertoires in COVID-19. Sequencing used immunoSEQ multiplex PCR; TCRdb keeps in-frame clones, though not all of them. The table includes 70,000 to 100,000 clones, about 89% detected once. Source material: peripheral blood. The source is a man aged 50 or older with COVID-19, enrolled during active disease.

The chain joins TRBV5-5 to TRBJ1-1; 7 nucleotides align to TRBD1. Germline CDR1 SGHKS, CDR2 YYEKEE (reference sequence). CDR3 length: 14 amino acids. V shed 4 bases, J shed 4 bases, and the junction held 7 bases outside the gene matches. The CDR3 nucleotides read TGTGCCAGCAGCCCCATGAACAGGGGCACTGAAGCTTTCTTT. Translated: CASSPMNRGTEAFF.

This clone occurred once. This chain joins TRBV7-3 and TRBJ2-1, with 8 bases lining up with TRBD2. Looked up from germline, CDR1 is SGHTA and CDR2 is FQGTGA. The V and J ends lost 5 bases and 3 bases, in that order; junction bases with no gene match: 9. The CDR3 has 16 amino acids. This CDR3 is CASSPQGAGVYNEQFF. DNA for the CDR3: TGTGCCAGCAGCCCCCAGGGAGCGGGGGTCTACAATGAGCAGTTCTTC.

The chain uses TRBV4-3 and TRBJ2-3, with 9 bases lining up with TRBD2. Losses at the gene ends were 4 bases for V and 3 bases for J; bases not matched to a gene: 5. The CDR3 is 15 amino acids. The germline CDR1 and CDR2 sequences are LGHNA and YSLEER. The CDR3, as DNA: TGCGCCAGCAGCCTTAGCGGGGGCGGGACAGATACGCAGTATTTT. This encodes CASSLSGGGTDTQYF.

The CDR3 here is CAIRIQGANTEAFF. CDR3 DNA: TGTGCCATCAGAATACAGGGGGCTAACACTGAAGCTTTCTTT. The rearrangement uses TRBV10-3 and TRBJ1-1, with 9 bases identical to TRBD1. Germline CDR1 ENHRY, CDR2 SYGVKD. This CDR3 region has 14 residues. Trimming took 6 bases from V and 2 from J; bases not matched to a gene: 4.

The chain joins TRBV7-8 to TRBJ1-1, with a weak D call TRBD1 (6 bases). CDR1 and CDR2 (germline): SGHVS, FQNEAQ. The CDR3 sequence is 12 residues long. V was pared by 11 bases and J by 5 bases, with 15 bases between. The CDR3 sequence: CAANRVSTEAFF. CDR3 nucleotides: TGTGCCGCGAACAGGGTTTCGACTGAAGCTTTCTTT.

The chain recombines TRBV7-2 with TRBJ1-3; no clear D. V lost 5 bases, J lost 8 bases, and 13 bases lay in between. CDR1 and CDR2 (germline): SGHTA, FQGNSA. There are 13 residues in the CDR3. CDR3 nucleotide sequence: TGTGCCAGCAGCGTCACTTGGGGAGACACCATATATTTT. This encodes CASSVTWGDTIYF. The whole variable domain, remainder taken from reference TRBV7-2 and TRBJ1-3, is GAGVSQSPSNKVTEKGKDVELRCDPISGHTALYWYRQSLGQGLEFLIYFQGNSAPDKSGLPSDRFSAERTGGSVSTLTIQRTQQEDSAVYLCASSVTWGDTIYFGEGSWLTVV.

V is TRBV6-5 and J is TRBJ2-2; TRBD2 aligns across 8 bases. This CDR3 is built from 15 residues. Germline CDR1 reads MNHEY; CDR2 reads SVGAGI. V gave up 5 bases and J gave up 1 base; unmatched junction bases: 3. This CDR3 is CASSTLAGNTGELFF. CDR3 DNA sequence: TGTGCCAGCAGTACCCTAGCGGGGAACACCGGGGAGCTGTTTTTT.

The chain couples TRBV19 to TRBJ2-7, with 9 nucleotides matching TRBD2. The CDR3 sequence is 15 residues long. Germline assignment: CDR1 LNHDA and CDR2 SQIVND (reference sequence). Losses at the gene ends were 2 bases for V and 4 bases for J; bases not matched to a gene: 6. The chain's CDR3 is CASSILIAGAYEQYF. The CDR3 DNA is TGTGCCAGTAGTATACTAATAGCGGGGGCTTACGAGCAGTACTTC.

The chain recombines TRBV7-2 with TRBJ2-3; the match to TRBD2 covers 9 bases. V gave up 5 bases and J gave up 1 base; unmatched junction bases: 16. Per germline, CDR1 SGHTA and CDR2 FQGNSA. The length of the CDR3 is 19 residues. The CDR3 spells CASSTQSGGGALRTDTQYF. Written as DNA, the CDR3 is TGTGCCAGCAGCACCCAATCGGGCGGGGGGGCCCTTCGCACAGATACGCAGTATTTT.

The V call is TRBV5-1, the J call TRBJ1-1; the match to TRBD1 covers 11 bases. This CDR3 has 17 amino acids. V was pared by 4 bases and J by 1 base, with 9 bases of the junction left unmatched. In germline, CDR1 is SGHRS, CDR2 YFSETQ. The CDR3 region is CASSPTGTGGSNTEAFF. CDR3 DNA sequence: TGCGCCAGCAGCCCTACCGGGACAGGGGGATCGAACACTGAAGCTTTCTTT.

This sequence joins TRBV28 and TRBJ2-7; TRBD2 might be the D (5 bases). Germline V gene sequence: CDR1 MDHEN, CDR2 SYDVKM. There are 13 residues in the CDR3. The V end lost 10 bases, the J end lost 0 bases, and 13 bases lay between the germline ends. CDR3 sequence: CATRTSVSYEQYF. CDR3 in DNA: TGTGCCACCCGGACTTCCGTCTCCTACGAGCAGTACTTC.

The chain employs TRBV12-3 or TRBV12-4 and TRBJ1-5; no firm D call. V lost 7 bases to trimming and J lost 7 bases, with 14 bases between them. The CDR3 spans 13 residues. This CDR3 reads CASTLSGGQPQHF. The CDR3 nucleotides are TGTGCCAGCACCCTCTCCGGCGGGCAGCCCCAGCATTTT.

The V and J genes are TRBV9 and TRBJ2-5; D possibly corresponds to TRBD2 (6 bases). This CDR3 is built from 16 residues. Trimming took off 4 bases at V and 2 bases at J, with 18 bases between the two ends. Looked up from germline, CDR1 is SGDLS and CDR2 is YYNGEE. The CDR3 spells CASSPGLGGGQETQYF. CDR3 nucleotides: TGTGCCAGCAGCCCGGGCCTGGGGGGAGGACAAGAGACCCAGTACTTC.